These T cell receptor beta chains were read from a single sample in a study of blood T cell repertoires in COVID-19. Profiled with immunoSEQ multiplex PCR; TCRdb holds only in-frame clones, not every one. Here the sample spans around 120,000 clones, about 88% being singletons. The material sequenced was peripheral blood. The source of these receptors is a man aged 45-60 years with active COVID-19. Each CDR3 is given with its conserved first and last residue.

J: TRBJ1-2; V: TRBV3-1/TRBV3-2; CDR3: CASSPNSGPRRGYTF
J: TRBJ2-7; V: TRBV6-5; CDR3: CASSTRGRGDNEQYF
J: TRBJ1-5; V: TRBV5-1; CDR3: CASSLTGADYQPQHF
J: TRBJ1-5; V: TRBV5-8; CDR3: CASSPPGGINQPQHF
J: TRBJ2-1; V: TRBV15; CDR3: CATSRTTPGNEQFF
J: TRBJ2-2; V: TRBV6-6; CDR3: CASSHISTGELFF
J: TRBJ2-3; V: TRBV9; CDR3: CASSVAPRDTQYF
J: TRBJ1-5; V: TRBV19; CDR3: CASRRLYQPQHF
J: TRBJ2-2; V: TRBV10-2; CDR3: CASIVGGNTGELFF
J: TRBJ1-2; V: TRBV5-5; CDR3: CASSPPPGDYGYTF
J: TRBJ2-1; V: TRBV13; CDR3: CASSPRTSNEQFF
J: TRBJ2-3; V: TRBV6-2/TRBV6-3; CDR3: CASSHPTDTQYF
J: TRBJ1-1; V: TRBV19; CDR3: CASETGANTEAFF
J: TRBJ1-5; V: TRBV27; CDR3: CASSFSQGRNQPQHF
J: TRBJ2-3; V: TRBV7-9; CDR3: CASSLAVTGGSTDTQYF
J: TRBJ1-4; V: TRBV4-1; CDR3: CASSQEGTPRWGEKLFF
J: TRBJ2-2; V: TRBV7-2; CDR3: CASSLYAGATYTGELFF
J: TRBJ2-2; V: TRBV4-2; CDR3: CASSQEGLAGGKYTGELFF
J: TRBJ2-1; V: TRBV18; CDR3: CASSPASRGDEQFF
J: TRBJ2-6; V: TRBV11-2; CDR3: CASSLQGAPGANVLTF
J: TRBJ1-2; V: TRBV12-3/TRBV12-4; CDR3: CASKGQGNYGYTF
J: TRBJ1-1; V: TRBV7-2; CDR3: CASSQTALNTEAFF
J: TRBJ2-1; V: TRBV24-1; CDR3: CATSLAGDTYNEQFF
J: TRBJ2-1; V: TRBV5-1; CDR3: CASSLTYRGRFYNEQFF
J: TRBJ1-1; V: TRBV7-9; CDR3: CASSRDRGNTEAFF
J: TRBJ1-4; V: TRBV4-1; CDR3: CASSQGGVRQATNEKLFF
J: TRBJ2-7; V: TRBV13; CDR3: CASSLFGGEQYF
J: TRBJ1-1; V: TRBV5-5; CDR3: CASSLDGTVTEAFF
J: TRBJ1-1; V: TRBV2; CDR3: CASRLIGGTATEAFF
J: TRBJ1-6; V: TRBV6-5; CDR3: CASRQGQGGNSPLHF
J: TRBJ2-2; V: TRBV9; CDR3: CASSVPAGTNTGELFF
J: TRBJ2-2; V: TRBV18; CDR3: CASSTAAGALNTGELFF
J: TRBJ1-5; V: TRBV5-1; CDR3: CASSLGGGNGTPQHF
J: TRBJ2-7; V: TRBV19; CDR3: CASSRGTGSSYEQYF
J: TRBJ1-2; V: TRBV14; CDR3: CASSNQIIDYGYTF
J: TRBJ2-5; V: TRBV6-5; CDR3: CASSYSISGGGTQYF
J: TRBJ2-7; V: TRBV5-1; CDR3: CASSSAGGRGTYEQYF
J: TRBJ2-5; V: TRBV7-8; CDR3: CASSLESWGQGLETQYF
J: TRBJ2-1; V: TRBV5-4; CDR3: CASSLEGGAYNEQFF
J: TRBJ2-2; V: TRBV4-1; CDR3: CASSQRLARVSANTGELFF
J: TRBJ2-1; V: TRBV7-6; CDR3: CASSLGVSGAGGGNEQFF
J: TRBJ1-2; V: TRBV19; CDR3: CASSPKTGPVGYTF
J: TRBJ1-3; V: TRBV3-1/TRBV3-2; CDR3: CASSQDPSGGGNTIYF
J: TRBJ2-6; V: TRBV19; CDR3: CASSTQFSGANVLTF
J: TRBJ2-3; V: TRBV29-1; CDR3: CSVEQGADTDTQYF
J: TRBJ2-4; V: TRBV10-3; CDR3: CAISESTFSGRSTVSKNIQYF
J: TRBJ1-3; V: TRBV5-8; CDR3: CASSRAGDSGNTIYF
J: TRBJ1-5; V: TRBV19; CDR3: CATKDGPGAQHF
J: TRBJ1-3; V: TRBV7-9; CDR3: CASSPTGGNTIYF
J: TRBJ2-7; V: TRBV5-1; CDR3: CASSSLRAYEQYF
J: TRBJ1-1; V: TRBV6-5; CDR3: CASSPGQGARTEAFF
J: TRBJ2-3; V: TRBV3-1/TRBV3-2; CDR3: CASSQAGQGITDTQYF
J: TRBJ2-3; V: TRBV5-1; CDR3: CASSFGGMTDTQYF